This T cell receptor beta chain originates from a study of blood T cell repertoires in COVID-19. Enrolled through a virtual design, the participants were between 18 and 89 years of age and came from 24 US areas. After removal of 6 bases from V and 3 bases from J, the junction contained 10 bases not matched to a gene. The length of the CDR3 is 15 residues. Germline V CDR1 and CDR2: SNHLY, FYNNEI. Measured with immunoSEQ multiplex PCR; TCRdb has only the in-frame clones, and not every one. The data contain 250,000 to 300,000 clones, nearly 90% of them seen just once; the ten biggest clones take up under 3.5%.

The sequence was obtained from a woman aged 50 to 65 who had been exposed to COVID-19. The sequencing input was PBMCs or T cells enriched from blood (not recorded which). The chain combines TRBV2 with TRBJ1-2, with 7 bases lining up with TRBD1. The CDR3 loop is CASRGTDFGDYGYTF. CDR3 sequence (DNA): TGTGCCAGCAGGGGGACAGACTTCGGGGACTATGGCTACACCTTC. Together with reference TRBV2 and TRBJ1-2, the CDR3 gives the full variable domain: EPEVTQTPSHQVTQMGQEVILRCVPISNHLYFYWYRQILGQKVEFLVSFYNNEISEKSEIFDDQFSVERPDGSNFTLKIRSTKLEDSAMYFCASRGTDFGDYGYTFGSGTRLTVV.